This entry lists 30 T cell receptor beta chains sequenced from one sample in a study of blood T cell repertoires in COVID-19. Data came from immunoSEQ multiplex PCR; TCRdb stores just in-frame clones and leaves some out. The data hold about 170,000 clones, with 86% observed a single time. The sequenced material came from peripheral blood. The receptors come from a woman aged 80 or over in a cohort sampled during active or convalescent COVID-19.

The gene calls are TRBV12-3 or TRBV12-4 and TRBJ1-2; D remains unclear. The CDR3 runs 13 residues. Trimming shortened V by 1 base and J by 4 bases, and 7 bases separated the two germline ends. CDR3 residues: CASSLGRFYGYTF. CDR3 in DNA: TGTGCCAGCAGTTTAGGCAGGTTCTATGGCTACACCTTC.

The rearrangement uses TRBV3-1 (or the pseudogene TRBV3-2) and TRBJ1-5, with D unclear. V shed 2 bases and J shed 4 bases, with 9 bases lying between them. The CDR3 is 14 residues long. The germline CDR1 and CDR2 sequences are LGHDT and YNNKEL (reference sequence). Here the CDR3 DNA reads TGTGCCAGCAGCCAATTTCGGGGTAATCAGCCCCAGCATTTT. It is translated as CASSQFRGNQPQHF.

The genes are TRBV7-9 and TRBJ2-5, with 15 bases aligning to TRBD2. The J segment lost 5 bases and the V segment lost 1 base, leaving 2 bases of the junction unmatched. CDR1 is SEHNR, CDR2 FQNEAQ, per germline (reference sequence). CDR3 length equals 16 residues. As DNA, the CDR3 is TGTGCCAGCAGCTTAGGAGGGACTAGCGGGGGGGAGACCCAGTACTTC. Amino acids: CASSLGGTSGGETQYF.

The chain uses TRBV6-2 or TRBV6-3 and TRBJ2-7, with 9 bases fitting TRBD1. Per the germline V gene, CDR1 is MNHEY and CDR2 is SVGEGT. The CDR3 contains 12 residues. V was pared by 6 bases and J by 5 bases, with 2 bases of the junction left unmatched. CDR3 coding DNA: TGTGCCAGCAGCCGGACAGGGGACGAGCAGTACGTC. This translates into CASSRTGDEQYV.

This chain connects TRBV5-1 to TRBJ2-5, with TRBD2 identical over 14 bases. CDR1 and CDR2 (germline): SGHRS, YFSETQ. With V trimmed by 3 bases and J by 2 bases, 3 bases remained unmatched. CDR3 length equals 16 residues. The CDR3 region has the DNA TGCGCCAGCAGCTCCAGACTAGCGGGAGGGCAAGAGACCCAGTACTTC. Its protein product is CASSSRLAGGQETQYF.

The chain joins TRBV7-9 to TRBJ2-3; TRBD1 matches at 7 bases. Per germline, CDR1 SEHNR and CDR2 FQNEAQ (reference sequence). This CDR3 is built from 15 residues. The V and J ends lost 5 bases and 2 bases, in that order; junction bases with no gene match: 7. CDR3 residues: CASSRSGQYTDTQYF. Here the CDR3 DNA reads TGTGCCAGCAGCCGATCGGGACAGTACACAGATACGCAGTATTTT.

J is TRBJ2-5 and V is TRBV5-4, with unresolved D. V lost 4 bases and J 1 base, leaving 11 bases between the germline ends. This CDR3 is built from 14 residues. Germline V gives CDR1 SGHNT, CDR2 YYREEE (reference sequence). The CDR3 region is CASSLPGGQETQYF. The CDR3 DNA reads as TGTGCCAGCAGCCTCCCTGGCGGCCAAGAGACCCAGTACTTC.

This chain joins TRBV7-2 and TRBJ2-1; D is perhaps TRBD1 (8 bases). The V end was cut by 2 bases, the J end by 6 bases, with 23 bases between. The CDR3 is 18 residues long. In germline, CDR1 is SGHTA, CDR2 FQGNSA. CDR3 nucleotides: TGTGCCAGCAGCTTATTATGGGGGGGACAGGTCAGCACCAATGAGCAGTTCTTC. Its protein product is CASSLLWGGQVSTNEQFF.

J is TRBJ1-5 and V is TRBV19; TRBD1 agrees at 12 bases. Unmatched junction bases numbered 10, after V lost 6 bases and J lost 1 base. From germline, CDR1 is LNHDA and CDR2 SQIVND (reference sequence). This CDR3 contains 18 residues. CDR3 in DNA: TGTGCCAGTAGGAGCCGGGACAGGGGGCGAGTCAGCAATCAGCCCCAGCATTTT. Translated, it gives CASRSRDRGRVSNQPQHF.

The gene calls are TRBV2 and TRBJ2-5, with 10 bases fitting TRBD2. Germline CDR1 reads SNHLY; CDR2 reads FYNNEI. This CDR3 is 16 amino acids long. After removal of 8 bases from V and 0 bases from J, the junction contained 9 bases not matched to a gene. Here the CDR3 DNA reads TGTGCCAGCGAACCTCCGGGACTAGCGTACCAAGAGACCCAGTACTTC. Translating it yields CASEPPGLAYQETQYF.

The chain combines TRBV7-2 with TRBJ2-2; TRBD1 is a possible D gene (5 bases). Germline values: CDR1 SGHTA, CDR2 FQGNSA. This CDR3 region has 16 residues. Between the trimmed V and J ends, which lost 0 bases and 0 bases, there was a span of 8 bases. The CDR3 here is CASSLAPGTNTGELFF. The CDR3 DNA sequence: TGTGCCAGCAGCTTAGCCCCAGGGACGAACACCGGGGAGCTGTTTTTT.

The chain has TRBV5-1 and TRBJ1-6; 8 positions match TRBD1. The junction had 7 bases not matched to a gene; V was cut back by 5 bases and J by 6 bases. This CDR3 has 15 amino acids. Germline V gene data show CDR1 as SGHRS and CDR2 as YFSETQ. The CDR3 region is CASRQQGVINSPLHF. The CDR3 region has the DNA TGCGCCAGCAGGCAACAGGGGGTAATTAATTCACCCCTCCACTTT.

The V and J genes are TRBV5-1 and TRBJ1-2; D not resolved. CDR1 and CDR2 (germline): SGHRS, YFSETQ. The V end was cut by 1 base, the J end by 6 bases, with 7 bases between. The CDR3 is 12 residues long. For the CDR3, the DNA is TGCGCCAGCAGCTTGACCAGTCATGGCTACACCTTC. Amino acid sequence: CASSLTSHGYTF.

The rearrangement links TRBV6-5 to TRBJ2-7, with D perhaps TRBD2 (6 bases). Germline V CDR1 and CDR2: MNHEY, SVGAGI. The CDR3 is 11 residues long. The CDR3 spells CVAGRYYEQYV. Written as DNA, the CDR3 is TGTGTGGCGGGGAGGTACTACGAGCAGTACGTC.

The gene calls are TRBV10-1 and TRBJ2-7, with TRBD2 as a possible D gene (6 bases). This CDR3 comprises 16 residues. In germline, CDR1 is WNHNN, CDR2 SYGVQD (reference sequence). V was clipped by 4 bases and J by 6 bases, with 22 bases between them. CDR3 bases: TGCGCCAGCAGTGCCCCCTTGACCAATTCGGAGGGCGAGCAGTACGTC. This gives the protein CASSAPLTNSEGEQYV.

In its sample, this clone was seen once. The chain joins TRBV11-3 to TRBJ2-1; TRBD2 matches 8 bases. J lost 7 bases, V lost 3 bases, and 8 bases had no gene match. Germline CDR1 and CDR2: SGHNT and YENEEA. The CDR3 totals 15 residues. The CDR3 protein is CASSFGGRRGNEQFF. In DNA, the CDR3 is TGTGCCAGCAGCTTCGGCGGGAGGAGGGGGAATGAGCAGTTCTTC.

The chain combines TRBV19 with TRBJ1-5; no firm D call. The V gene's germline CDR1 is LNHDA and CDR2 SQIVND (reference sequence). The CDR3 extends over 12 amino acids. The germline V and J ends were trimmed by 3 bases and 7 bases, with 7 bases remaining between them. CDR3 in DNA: TGTGCCAGTAGTATTCCTCGGCAGCCCCAGCATTTT. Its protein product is CASSIPRQPQHF.

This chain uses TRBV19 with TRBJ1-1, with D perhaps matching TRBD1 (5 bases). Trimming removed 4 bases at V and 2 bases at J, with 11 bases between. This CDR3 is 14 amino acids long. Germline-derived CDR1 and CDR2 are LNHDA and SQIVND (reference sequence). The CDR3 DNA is TGTGCCAGTAGTAATCAGGGTGCCAACACTGAAGCTTTCTTT. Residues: CASSNQGANTEAFF.

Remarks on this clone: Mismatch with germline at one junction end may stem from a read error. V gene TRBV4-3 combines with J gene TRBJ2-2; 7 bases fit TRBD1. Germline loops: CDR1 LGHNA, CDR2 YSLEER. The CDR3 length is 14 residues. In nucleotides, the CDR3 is TGCGCCAGCAGTCAAGGGGGCTGGGCCGGGGAGCTGTTTTTT. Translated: CASSQGGWAGELFF.

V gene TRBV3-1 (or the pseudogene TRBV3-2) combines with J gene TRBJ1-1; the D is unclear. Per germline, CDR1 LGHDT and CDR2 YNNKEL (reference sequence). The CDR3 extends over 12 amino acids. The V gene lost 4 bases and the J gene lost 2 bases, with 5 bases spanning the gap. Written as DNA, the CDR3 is TGTGCCAGCAGCCGACTTAACACTGAAGCTTTCTTT. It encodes CASSRLNTEAFF.

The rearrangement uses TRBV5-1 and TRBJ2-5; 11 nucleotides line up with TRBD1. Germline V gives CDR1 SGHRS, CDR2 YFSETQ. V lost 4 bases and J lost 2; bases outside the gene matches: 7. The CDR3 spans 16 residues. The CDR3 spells CASSPGQGGRQETQYF. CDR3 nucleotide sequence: TGCGCCAGCAGCCCGGGACAGGGGGGTAGGCAAGAGACCCAGTACTTC.

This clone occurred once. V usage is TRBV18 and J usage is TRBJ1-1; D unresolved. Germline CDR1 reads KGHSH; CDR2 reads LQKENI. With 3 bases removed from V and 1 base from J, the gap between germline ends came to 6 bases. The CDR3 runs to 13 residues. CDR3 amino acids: CASSPTGNTEAFF. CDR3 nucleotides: TGTGCCAGCTCACCGACTGGGAACACTGAAGCTTTCTTT.

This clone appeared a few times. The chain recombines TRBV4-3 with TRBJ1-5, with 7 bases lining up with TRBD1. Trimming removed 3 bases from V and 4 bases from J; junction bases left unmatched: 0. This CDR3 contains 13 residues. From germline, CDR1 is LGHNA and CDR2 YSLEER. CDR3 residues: CASSQTGNQPQHF. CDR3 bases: TGCGCCAGCAGCCAGACAGGGAATCAGCCCCAGCATTTT.

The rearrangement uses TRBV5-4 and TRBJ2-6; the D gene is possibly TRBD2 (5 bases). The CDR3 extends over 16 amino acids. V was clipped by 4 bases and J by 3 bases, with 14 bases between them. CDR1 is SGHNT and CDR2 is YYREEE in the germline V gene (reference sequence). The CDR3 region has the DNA TGTGCCAGCAGCCAACCCTCGAGGGTTGGGGCCAACGTCCTGACTTTC. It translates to CASSQPSRVGANVLTF. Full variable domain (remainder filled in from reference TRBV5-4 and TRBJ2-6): ETGVTQSPTHLIKTRGQQVTLRCSSQSGHNTVSWYQQALGQGPQFIFQYYREEENGRGNFPPRFSGLQFPNYSSELNVNALELDDSALYLCASSQPSRVGANVLTFGAGSRLTVL.

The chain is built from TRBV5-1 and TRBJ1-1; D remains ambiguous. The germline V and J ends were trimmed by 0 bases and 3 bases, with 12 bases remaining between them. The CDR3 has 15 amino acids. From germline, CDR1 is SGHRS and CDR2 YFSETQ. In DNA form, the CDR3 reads TGCGCCAGCAGCTTGGACAGCCCGAGGGACACTGAAGCTTTCTTT. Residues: CASSLDSPRDTEAFF.

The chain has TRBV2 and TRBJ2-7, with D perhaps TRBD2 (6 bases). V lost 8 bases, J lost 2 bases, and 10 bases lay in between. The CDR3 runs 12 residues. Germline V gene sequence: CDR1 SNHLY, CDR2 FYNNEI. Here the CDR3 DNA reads TGTGCCAGCTGGGACTCCCCCTACGAGCAGTACGTC. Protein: CASWDSPYEQYV.

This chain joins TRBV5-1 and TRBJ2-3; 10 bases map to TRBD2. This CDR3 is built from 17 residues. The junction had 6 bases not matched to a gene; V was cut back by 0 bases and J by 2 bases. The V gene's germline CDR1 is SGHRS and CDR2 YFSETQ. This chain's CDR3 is CASSLGLAGASTDTQYF. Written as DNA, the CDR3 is TGCGCCAGCAGCTTGGGCCTAGCGGGGGCCTCCACAGATACGCAGTATTTT.

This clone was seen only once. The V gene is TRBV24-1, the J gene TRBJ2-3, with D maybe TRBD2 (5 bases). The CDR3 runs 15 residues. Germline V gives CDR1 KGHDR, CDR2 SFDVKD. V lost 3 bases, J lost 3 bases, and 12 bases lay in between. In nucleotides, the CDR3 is TGTGCCACCAGTGATCCGGAGGTGGGGACAGATACGCAGTATTTT. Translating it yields CATSDPEVGTDTQYF.

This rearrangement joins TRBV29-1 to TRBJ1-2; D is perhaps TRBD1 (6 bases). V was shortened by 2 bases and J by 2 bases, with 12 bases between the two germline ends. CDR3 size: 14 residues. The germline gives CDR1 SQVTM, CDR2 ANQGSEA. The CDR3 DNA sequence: TGCAGCGTTGAATTTGACAGGAGGAACTATGGCTACACCTTC. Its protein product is CSVEFDRRNYGYTF.

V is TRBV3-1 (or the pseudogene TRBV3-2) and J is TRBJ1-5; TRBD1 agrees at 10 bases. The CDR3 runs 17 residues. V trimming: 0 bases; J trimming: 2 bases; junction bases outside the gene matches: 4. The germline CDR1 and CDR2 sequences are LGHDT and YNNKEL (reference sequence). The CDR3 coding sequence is TGTGCCAGCAGCCAAGATGACAGGGGGCAACGCAATCAGCCCCAGCATTTT. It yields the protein CASSQDDRGQRNQPQHF.